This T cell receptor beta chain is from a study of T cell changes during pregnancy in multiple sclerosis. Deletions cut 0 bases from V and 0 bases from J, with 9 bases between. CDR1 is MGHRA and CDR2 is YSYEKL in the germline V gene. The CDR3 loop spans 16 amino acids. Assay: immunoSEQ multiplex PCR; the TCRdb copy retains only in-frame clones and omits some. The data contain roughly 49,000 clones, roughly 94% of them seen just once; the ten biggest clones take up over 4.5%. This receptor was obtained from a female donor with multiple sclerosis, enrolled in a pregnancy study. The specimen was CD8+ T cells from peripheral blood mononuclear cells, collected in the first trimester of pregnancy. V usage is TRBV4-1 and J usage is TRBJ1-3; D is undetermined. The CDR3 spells CASSQEAIPSGNTIYF. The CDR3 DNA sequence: TGCGCCAGCAGCCAAGAGGCAATACCCTCTGGAAACACCATATATTTT.